The rows below give T cell receptor beta chains drawn from one sample of a study of blood T cells in healthy people across ages. A single record per CDR3 protein comes from TCRdb applying MiXCR to the 5' RACE reads. This sample has 1.5 million to 2 million distinct CDR3 sequences; about 39% occur once, and the top ten carry 20% to 25%. The sequencing input was blood. The receptor set was obtained from a human donor in good health. The CDR3 runs from the conserved cysteine through the conserved F or W. Fields, in order: D gene, J gene, clone size, V gene, CDR3 DNA, CDR3 protein. A D gene is named only where the DNA matches it firmly. Expanded clones are given a class, and other clones once, few, many or no size at all.

d_gene: TRBD1
j_gene: TRBJ1-2
abundance: .
v_gene: TRBV7-8
CDR3nt: TGTGCCAGCAGCTCGTGGGACAGACGGGCTAACTATGGCTACACCTTC
CDR3aa: CASSSWDRRANYGYTF

d_gene: TRBD1
j_gene: TRBJ2-5
abundance: few
v_gene: TRBV7-2
CDR3nt: TGTGCCAGCCGCGACGGGACAGGGGGCAGGCAGTACTTC
CDR3aa: CASRDGTGGRQYF

d_gene: TRBD1
j_gene: TRBJ2-7
abundance: .
v_gene: TRBV20-1
CDR3nt: TGCAGTGCTGGGAGCGACAGGGACGGCGAGCAGTACTTC
CDR3aa: CSAGSDRDGEQYF

d_gene: TRBD2
j_gene: TRBJ2-3
abundance: .
v_gene: TRBV29-1
CDR3nt: TGCAGCGTTGTGGCTAGCGGGGGATCCACAGATACGCAGTATTTT
CDR3aa: CSVVASGGSTDTQYF

d_gene: .
j_gene: TRBJ2-1
abundance: .
v_gene: TRBV15
CDR3nt: TGTGCCACCAGCAGCACCGGCCTTACCTACAATGAGCAGTTCTTC
CDR3aa: CATSSTGLTYNEQFF

d_gene: TRBD1
j_gene: TRBJ1-5
abundance: few
v_gene: TRBV15
CDR3nt: TGTGCCACCAGCAGAGCGGGGACAGGGTGGCAGCCCCAGCATTTT
CDR3aa: CATSRAGTGWQPQHF

d_gene: .
j_gene: TRBJ1-6
abundance: .
v_gene: TRBV7-2
CDR3nt: TGTGCCAGCAGCCTACAACCCGATTCACCCCTCCACTTT
CDR3aa: CASSLQPDSPLHF

d_gene: .
j_gene: TRBJ2-2
abundance: .
v_gene: TRBV25-1
CDR3nt: TGTGCCAGCAGTGAATTTGCTGGCACCGGGGAGCTGTTTTTT
CDR3aa: CASSEFAGTGELFF

d_gene: TRBD1
j_gene: TRBJ1-4
abundance: few
v_gene: TRBV12-3/TRBV12-4
CDR3nt: TGTGCCAGCAGCCATCGACAGGGAGGGGAAAAACTGTTTTTT
CDR3aa: CASSHRQGGEKLFF

d_gene: TRBD2
j_gene: TRBJ2-7
abundance: .
v_gene: TRBV12-3/TRBV12-4
CDR3nt: TGTGCCAGCAGGCGGGGGGAGAGAGAGCAGTACTTC
CDR3aa: CASRRGEREQYF

d_gene: TRBD2
j_gene: TRBJ2-3
abundance: .
v_gene: TRBV7-9
CDR3nt: TGTGCCAGCAGCTTCCTAGCGGGGGGTACGAGCACAGATACGCAGTATTTT
CDR3aa: CASSFLAGGTSTDTQYF

d_gene: TRBD1
j_gene: TRBJ1-1
abundance: .
v_gene: TRBV4-2
CDR3nt: TGTGCCAGCAGCCCGACAGGGTACAAATTTCAGACTGAAGCTTTCTTT
CDR3aa: CASSPTGYKFQTEAFF

d_gene: TRBD1
j_gene: TRBJ2-1
abundance: .
v_gene: TRBV20-1
CDR3nt: TGCAGTGCTAGGAACCGACAGGGAGATCGTTACAATGAGCAGTTCTTC
CDR3aa: CSARNRQGDRYNEQFF

d_gene: .
j_gene: TRBJ2-4
abundance: .
v_gene: TRBV4-3
CDR3nt: TGCGCCAGCAGCCAAGATCCAGTAATAGCCAAAAACATTCAGTACTTC
CDR3aa: CASSQDPVIAKNIQYF

d_gene: TRBD1
j_gene: TRBJ2-1
abundance: once
v_gene: TRBV12-3/TRBV12-4
CDR3nt: TGTGCCAGCGGCAAGACAGGGGGCGGCCAAGAGACCCAGTTCTTC
CDR3aa: CASGKTGGGQETQFF

d_gene: TRBD1
j_gene: TRBJ2-1
abundance: .
v_gene: TRBV12-5
CDR3nt: TGTGCTAGTGGTTTAGGGACAGTCAGCTACAATGAGCAGTTCTTC
CDR3aa: CASGLGTVSYNEQFF

d_gene: .
j_gene: TRBJ2-5
abundance: few
v_gene: TRBV28
CDR3nt: TGTGCCAGCAGTCCAGTAGGGTTAGCGGAGACCCAGTACTTC
CDR3aa: CASSPVGLAETQYF

d_gene: .
j_gene: TRBJ2-5
abundance: .
v_gene: TRBV20-1
CDR3nt: TGCAGTGCTGGGATACAAGAGACCAAGTACTTC
CDR3aa: CSAGIQETKYF

d_gene: TRBD2
j_gene: TRBJ2-7
abundance: many
v_gene: TRBV7-2
CDR3nt: TGTGCCAGCAGCTTCTCGGGGATGATGACTAGCGGATACTACGAGCAGTACTTC
CDR3aa: CASSFSGMMTSGYYEQYF

d_gene: .
j_gene: TRBJ1-4
abundance: .
v_gene: TRBV18
CDR3nt: TGTGCCAGCTCACCGCTATCGGGGACTAATGAAAAACTGTTTTTT
CDR3aa: CASSPLSGTNEKLFF

d_gene: .
j_gene: TRBJ1-2
abundance: .
v_gene: TRBV28
CDR3nt: TGTGCCAGCAGTTGGAGTATCTATGGCTACACCTTC
CDR3aa: CASSWSIYGYTF

d_gene: TRBD1
j_gene: TRBJ2-4
abundance: few
v_gene: TRBV28
CDR3nt: TGTGCCAGCAGTCGGCTGCAGGGGGCTGACATTCAGTACTTC
CDR3aa: CASSRLQGADIQYF

d_gene: .
j_gene: TRBJ1-4
abundance: .
v_gene: TRBV4-1
CDR3nt: TGCGCCAGCAGCCAAGATTTACGGGGGTTCGGAGAAAAACTGTTTTTT
CDR3aa: CASSQDLRGFGEKLFF

d_gene: .
j_gene: TRBJ2-6
abundance: .
v_gene: TRBV7-2
CDR3nt: TGTGCCAGCAGCTTGTACCCAGGGACTGGGGCCAACGTCCTGACTTTC
CDR3aa: CASSLYPGTGANVLTF

d_gene: .
j_gene: TRBJ1-2
abundance: .
v_gene: TRBV12-3/TRBV12-4
CDR3nt: TGTGCCAGCAGTCCCTTGGACAGCATTAACTATGGCTACACCTTC
CDR3aa: CASSPLDSINYGYTF

d_gene: .
j_gene: TRBJ1-3
abundance: .
v_gene: TRBV7-9
CDR3nt: TGTGCCAGCAGCGTGGGCTCTGGAAACACCATATATTTT
CDR3aa: CASSVGSGNTIYF

d_gene: .
j_gene: TRBJ2-5
abundance: .
v_gene: TRBV15
CDR3nt: TGTGCCACCAGCCCAGGAGGGTCCCAGTACTTC
CDR3aa: CATSPGGSQYF

d_gene: TRBD1
j_gene: TRBJ2-1
abundance: .
v_gene: TRBV5-4
CDR3nt: TGTGCCAGCAGCTTGGCCGGGGACAGGGGCATCAGTGAGCAGTTCTTC
CDR3aa: CASSLAGDRGISEQFF

d_gene: .
j_gene: TRBJ2-3
abundance: few
v_gene: TRBV14
CDR3nt: TGTGCCAGCAGCCAAGAACAACGGGGCACAGATACGCAGTATTTT
CDR3aa: CASSQEQRGTDTQYF

d_gene: TRBD1
j_gene: TRBJ2-4
abundance: .
v_gene: TRBV9
CDR3nt: TGTGCCAGCAGCGTAGGGACAGGGGATTTCGACATTCAGTACTTC
CDR3aa: CASSVGTGDFDIQYF

d_gene: TRBD1
j_gene: TRBJ2-1
abundance: few
v_gene: TRBV6-6
CDR3nt: TGTGCCAGCAGTTCGACAGGGGGTTGGAGCTCCTACAATGAGCAGTTCTTC
CDR3aa: CASSSTGGWSSYNEQFF

d_gene: .
j_gene: TRBJ1-2
abundance: few
v_gene: TRBV20-1
CDR3nt: TGCCAGTGGAGGGATTATGGCTACACCTTC
CDR3aa: CQWRDYGYTF

d_gene: .
j_gene: TRBJ2-1
abundance: .
v_gene: TRBV5-1
CDR3nt: TGCGCCAGCAGCTTGGCCCCCGGGACTGGCGCCAATGAGCAGTTCTTC
CDR3aa: CASSLAPGTGANEQFF

d_gene: TRBD1
j_gene: TRBJ1-1
abundance: .
v_gene: TRBV5-1
CDR3nt: TGCGCCAGCAGCTTGGCGGGGACAGGGGAGGGCACTGAAGCTTTCTTT
CDR3aa: CASSLAGTGEGTEAFF

d_gene: TRBD1
j_gene: TRBJ1-1
abundance: few
v_gene: TRBV7-9
CDR3nt: TGTGCCAGCAGCCCTCGGGACAGGCAGTTTGAAGCTTTCTTT
CDR3aa: CASSPRDRQFEAFF

d_gene: TRBD2
j_gene: TRBJ2-5
abundance: few
v_gene: TRBV14
CDR3nt: TGTGCCAGCAGCCTCGCCTGGGGGAGGGAGCAGTACTTC
CDR3aa: CASSLAWGREQYF